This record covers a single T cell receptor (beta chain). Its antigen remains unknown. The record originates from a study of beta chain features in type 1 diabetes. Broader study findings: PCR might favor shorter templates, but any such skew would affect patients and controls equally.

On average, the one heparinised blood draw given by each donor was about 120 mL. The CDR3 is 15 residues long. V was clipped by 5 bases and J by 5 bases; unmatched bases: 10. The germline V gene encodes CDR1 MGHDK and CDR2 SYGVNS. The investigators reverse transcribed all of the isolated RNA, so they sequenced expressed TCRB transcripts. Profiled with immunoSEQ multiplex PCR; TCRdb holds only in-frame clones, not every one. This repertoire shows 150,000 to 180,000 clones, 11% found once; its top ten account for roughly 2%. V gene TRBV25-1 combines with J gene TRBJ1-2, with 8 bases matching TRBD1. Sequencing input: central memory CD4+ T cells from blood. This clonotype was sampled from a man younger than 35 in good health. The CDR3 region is CASSPGDRSFYGYTF. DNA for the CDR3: TGTGCCAGCAGTCCAGGGGACAGGTCGTTTTATGGCTACACCTTC.